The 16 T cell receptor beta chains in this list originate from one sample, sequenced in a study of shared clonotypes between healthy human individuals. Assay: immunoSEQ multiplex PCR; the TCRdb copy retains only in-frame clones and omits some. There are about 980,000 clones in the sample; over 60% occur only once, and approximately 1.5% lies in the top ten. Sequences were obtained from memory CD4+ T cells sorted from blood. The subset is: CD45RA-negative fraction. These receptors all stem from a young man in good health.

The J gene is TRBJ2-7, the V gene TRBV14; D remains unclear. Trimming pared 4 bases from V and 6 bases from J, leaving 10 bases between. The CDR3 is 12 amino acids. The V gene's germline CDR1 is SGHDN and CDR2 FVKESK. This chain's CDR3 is CASSPWKPEQYF. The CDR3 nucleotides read TGTGCCAGCAGCCCCTGGAAACCCGAGCAGTACTTC.

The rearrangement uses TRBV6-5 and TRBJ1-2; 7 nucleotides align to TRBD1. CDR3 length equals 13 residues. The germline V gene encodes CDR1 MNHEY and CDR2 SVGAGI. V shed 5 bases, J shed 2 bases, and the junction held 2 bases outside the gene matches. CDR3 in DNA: TGTGCCAGCAGTATACAGGGGAACTATGGCTACACCTTC. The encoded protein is CASSIQGNYGYTF.

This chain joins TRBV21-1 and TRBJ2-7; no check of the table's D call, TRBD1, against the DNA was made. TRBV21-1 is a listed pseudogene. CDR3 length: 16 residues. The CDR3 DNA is TGTGCCAGCAGCAAAACGAGGGACAGGGGGGCCTACGAGCAGTACTTC. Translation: CASSKTRDRGAYEQYF.

The CDR3 nucleotides are TGCGCCAGCAGCTTAGGGTCAAACTCGGATACGCAGTATTTT. As protein: CASSLGSNSDTQYF. The chain has TRBV5-1 and TRBJ2-3; no clear D. CDR3 length equals 14 residues. The germline V gene encodes CDR1 SGHRS and CDR2 YFSETQ. Deletions cut 2 bases from V and 6 bases from J, with 13 bases between. The full variable domain, completed using reference TRBV5-1 and TRBJ2-3, is KAGVTQTPRYLIKTRGQQVTLSCSPISGHRSVSWYQQTPGQGLQFLFEYFSETQRNKGNFPGRFSGRQFSNSRSEMNVSTLELGDSALYLCASSLGSNSDTQYFGPGTRLTVL.

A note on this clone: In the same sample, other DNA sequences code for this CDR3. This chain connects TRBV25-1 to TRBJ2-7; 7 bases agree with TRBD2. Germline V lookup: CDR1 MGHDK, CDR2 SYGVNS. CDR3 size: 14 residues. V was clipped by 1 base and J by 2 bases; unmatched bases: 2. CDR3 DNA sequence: TGTGCCAGCAGTGAATGGGGGGGGACCTACGAGCAGTACTTC. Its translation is CASSEWGGTYEQYF.

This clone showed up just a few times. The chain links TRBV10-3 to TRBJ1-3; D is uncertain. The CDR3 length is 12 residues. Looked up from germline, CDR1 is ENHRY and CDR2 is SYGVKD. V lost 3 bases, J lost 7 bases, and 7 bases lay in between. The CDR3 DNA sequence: TGTGCCATCAGTGAAATAGAGAACACCATATATTTT. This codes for CAISEIENTIYF.

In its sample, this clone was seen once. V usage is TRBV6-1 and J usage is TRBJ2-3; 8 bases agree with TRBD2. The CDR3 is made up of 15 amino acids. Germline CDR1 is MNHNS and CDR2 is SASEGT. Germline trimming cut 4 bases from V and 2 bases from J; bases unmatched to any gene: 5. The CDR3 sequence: CASSVHGGDTDTQYF. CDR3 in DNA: TGTGCCAGCAGTGTCCACGGGGGGGACACAGATACGCAGTATTTT.

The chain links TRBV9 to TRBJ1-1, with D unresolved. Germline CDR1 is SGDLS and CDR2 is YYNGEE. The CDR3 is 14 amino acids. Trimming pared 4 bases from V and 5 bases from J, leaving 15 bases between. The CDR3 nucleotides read TGTGCCAGCAGCCCATCTAGCAATCCGACTGAAGCTTTCTTT. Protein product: CASSPSSNPTEAFF.

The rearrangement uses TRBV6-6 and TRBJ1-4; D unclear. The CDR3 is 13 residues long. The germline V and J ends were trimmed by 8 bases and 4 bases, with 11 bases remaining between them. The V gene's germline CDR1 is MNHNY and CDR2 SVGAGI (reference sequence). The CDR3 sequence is CASGRVRNEKLFF. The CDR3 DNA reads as TGTGCCAGCGGCCGAGTACGTAATGAAAAACTGTTTTTT.

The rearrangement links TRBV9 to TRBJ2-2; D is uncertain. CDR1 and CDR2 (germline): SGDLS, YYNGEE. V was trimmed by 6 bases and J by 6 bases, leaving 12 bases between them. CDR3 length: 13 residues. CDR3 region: CASTKGSAGELFF. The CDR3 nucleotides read TGTGCCAGCACCAAAGGTTCAGCCGGGGAGCTGTTTTTT. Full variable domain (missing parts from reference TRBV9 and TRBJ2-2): DSGVTQTPKHLITATGQRVTLRCSPRSGDLSVYWYQQSLDQGLQFLIQYYNGEERAKGNILERFSAQQFPDLHSELNLSSLELGDSALYFCASTKGSAGELFFGEGSRLTVL.

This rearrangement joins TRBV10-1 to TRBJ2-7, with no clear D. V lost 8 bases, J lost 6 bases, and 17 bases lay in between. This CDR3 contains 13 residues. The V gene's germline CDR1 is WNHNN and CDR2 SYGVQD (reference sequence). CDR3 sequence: CASRRTLGSEQYF. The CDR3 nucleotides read TGCGCCAGCCGAAGAACCCTGGGGTCCGAGCAGTACTTC.

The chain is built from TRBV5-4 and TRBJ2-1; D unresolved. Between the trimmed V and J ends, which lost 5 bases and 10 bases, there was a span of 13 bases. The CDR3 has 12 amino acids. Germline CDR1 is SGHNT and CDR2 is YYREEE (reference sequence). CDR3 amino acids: CASSVGLREQFF. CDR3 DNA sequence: TGTGCCAGCAGTGTCGGTCTGAGGGAGCAGTTCTTC.

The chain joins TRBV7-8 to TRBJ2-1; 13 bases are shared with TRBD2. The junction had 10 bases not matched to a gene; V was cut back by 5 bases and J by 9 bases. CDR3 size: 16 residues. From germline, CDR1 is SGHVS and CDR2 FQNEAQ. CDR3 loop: CASSPGTSGTTGEQFF. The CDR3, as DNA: TGTGCCAGCAGCCCAGGGACTAGCGGGACAACGGGTGAGCAGTTCTTC. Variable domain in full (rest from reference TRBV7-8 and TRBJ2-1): GAGVSQSPRYKVAKRGQDVALRCDPISGHVSLFWYQQALGQGPEFLTYFQNEAQLDKSGLPSDRFFAERPEGSVSTLKIQRTQQEDSAVYLCASSPGTSGTTGEQFFGPGTRLTVL.

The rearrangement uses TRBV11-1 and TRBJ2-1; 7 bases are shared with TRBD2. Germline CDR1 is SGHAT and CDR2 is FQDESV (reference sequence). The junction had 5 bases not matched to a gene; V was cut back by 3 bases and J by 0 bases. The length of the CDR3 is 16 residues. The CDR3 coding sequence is TGTGCCAGCAGCTTTGGGCGGGGGACCTCCTACAATGAGCAGTTCTTC. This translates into CASSFGRGTSYNEQFF.

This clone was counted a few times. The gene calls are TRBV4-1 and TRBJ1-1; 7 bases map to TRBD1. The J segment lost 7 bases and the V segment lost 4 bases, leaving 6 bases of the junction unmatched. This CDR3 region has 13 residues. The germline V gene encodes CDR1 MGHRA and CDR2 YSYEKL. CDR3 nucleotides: TGCGCCAGCAGCCCCCAGGGGGTTAATGAAGCTTTCTTT. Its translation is CASSPQGVNEAFF.

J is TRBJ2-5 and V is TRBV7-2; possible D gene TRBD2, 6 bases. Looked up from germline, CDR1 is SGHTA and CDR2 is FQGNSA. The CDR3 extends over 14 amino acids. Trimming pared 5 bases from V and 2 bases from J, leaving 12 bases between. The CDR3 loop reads CASSRGLLQETQYF. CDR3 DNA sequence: TGTGCCAGCAGCCGGGGACTCCTACAAGAGACCCAGTACTTC.